This TCR beta chain was captured by sequencing in a study of T cell responses to AZD1222 COVID-19 vaccine. Study at large: Second-dose groups at about 4 or about 12 weeks were pooled.

Germline CDR1 reads SGHVS; CDR2 reads FQNEAQ. V lost 2 bases to trimming and J lost 4 bases, with 15 bases between them. The CDR3 runs 16 residues. Study results and limitations: Close to half of spike-specific TCRs reportedly recognize unmutated variant regions. Seropositive status at baseline applied to only five or six AZD1222 recipients.

Using immunoSEQ multiplex PCR, the repertoire was profiled, and TCRdb retains in-frame clones only, with some absent. Seen here are more than 110,000 clones, about 94% observed once, and the top ten hold roughly 5%. As regards this clone: What it recognizes is unknown.

Sequenced material: peripheral blood, taken on day 0 of AZD1222 vaccination. The TCR originated in an adult in good health. The chain uses TRBV7-8 and TRBJ2-1; maybe TRBD2 (6 bases). The CDR3 DNA is TGTGCCAGCAGCTTATCGGGCGGGACGGCGTACAATGAGCAGTTCTTC. Translated: CASSLSGGTAYNEQFF.